Sequencing of this T cell receptor (beta chain) was carried out in a study of CD8 T cells in Susac syndrome. Across the study: Treatment at blood withdrawal was none, corticosteroids, or intravenous immunoglobulin alone in Susac syndrome patients. Study-level results: As acknowledged by the study, its TCR sequencing and HLA analysis included a relatively small number of individuals.

A remark on this clonotype: Its target is unknown.

Between the trimmed V and J ends, which lost 0 bases and 1 base, there was a span of 7 bases. Germline lookup yields CDR1 SGDLS and CDR2 YYNGEE. The length of the CDR3 is 14 residues. Reverse transcription of roughly 0.5 to 1 ug RNA was performed with random hexamers. Amplification of TCR beta CDR3 used immunoSEQ multiplex PCR across 54 Vbeta and 13 Jbeta. Using its own MiXCR run on the immunoSEQ multiplex PCR reads, TCRdb lists one record per CDR3 protein. The top ten clones hold around 0.28% of a sample with 130,000 or so distinct CDR3 sequences, over 90% of them seen once. This chain links TRBV9 with TRBJ2-5; D could derive from TRBD1 or TRBD2 (5 bases each). This sequence was found in a human donor with Susac syndrome. What was sequenced was CD8+ T cells from PBMCs. The CDR3 DNA is TGTGCCAGCAGCGTAGGGGGGTCCCAAGAGACCCAGTACTTC. Encoded protein: CASSVGGSQETQYF.